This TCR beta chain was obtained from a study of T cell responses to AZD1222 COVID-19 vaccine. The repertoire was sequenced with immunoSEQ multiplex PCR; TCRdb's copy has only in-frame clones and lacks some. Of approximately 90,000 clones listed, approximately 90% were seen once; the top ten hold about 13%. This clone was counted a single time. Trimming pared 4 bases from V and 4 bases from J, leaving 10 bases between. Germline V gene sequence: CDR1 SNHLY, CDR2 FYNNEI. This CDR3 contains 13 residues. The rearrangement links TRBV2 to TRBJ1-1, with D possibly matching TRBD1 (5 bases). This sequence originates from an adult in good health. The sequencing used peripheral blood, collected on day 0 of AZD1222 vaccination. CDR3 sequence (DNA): TGTGCCAGCAGTGGAGGGGCGGGCACTGAAGCTTTCTTT. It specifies CASSGGAGTEAFF.